These 15 T cell receptor beta chains share one sample of origin, sequenced in a study of cytomegalovirus exposure and HLA in healthy donors. 13 Jbeta primers and 60 Vbeta primers were used for the PCR. This table comes from immunoSEQ multiplex PCR, and its TCRdb copy is limited to in-frame clones, with some not included. Found here are some 120,000 clones, more than 60% of them singletons; the top ten hold around 4%. Sequencing was performed on PBMCs. The receptors originated from a woman aged 40 to 50 in good health and CMV-seronegative.

The table lists this clone with a count of one. The rearrangement joins TRBV28 to TRBJ1-3; no definite D call. Germline CDR1 MDHEN, CDR2 SYDVKM. V lost 5 bases and J lost 4, with 9 bases in between. This CDR3 region has 13 residues. The CDR3: CASSPAQGNTIYF. The CDR3 region has the DNA TGTGCCAGCAGTCCAGCACAGGGAAACACCATATATTTT. The full variable domain, its missing parts supplied by reference TRBV28 and TRBJ1-3, is DVKVTQSSRYLVKRTGEKVFLECVQDMDHENMFWYRQDPGLGLRLIYFSYDVKMKEKGDIPEGYSVSREKKERFSLILESASTNQTSMYLCASSPAQGNTIYFGEGSWLTVV.

The J gene is TRBJ2-7, the V gene TRBV4-3; TRBD2 agrees at 10 bases. Germline CDR1 LGHNA, CDR2 YSLEER. V was clipped by 1 base and J by 3 bases; unmatched bases: 3. The CDR3 has 15 amino acids. For the CDR3, the DNA is TGCGCCAGCAGCCAAGGCAGCGGGGGGGACTACGAGCAGTACTTC. Protein product: CASSQGSGGDYEQYF.

This clone was counted between two and nine times. The chain carries TRBV2 and TRBJ2-1; TRBD1 matches at 7 bases. The CDR3 has 14 residues. The junction had 3 bases not matched to a gene; V was cut back by 7 bases and J by 0 bases. Germline lookup yields CDR1 SNHLY and CDR2 FYNNEI. CDR3 in amino acids: CASTWDSSYNEQFF. CDR3 coding DNA: TGTGCCAGCACCTGGGACAGCTCCTACAATGAGCAGTTCTTC.

The V gene is TRBV4-1, the J gene TRBJ2-7, with a weak D call TRBD2 (7 bases). Germline V gene sequence: CDR1 MGHRA, CDR2 YSYEKL. This CDR3 region has 15 residues. V was cut by 4 bases and J by 2 bases, with 15 bases left in between. DNA for the CDR3: TGCGCCAGCAGCCCGTTTTGGGGGGGCACCTACGAGCAGTACTTC. It translates to CASSPFWGGTYEQYF.

This clone was observed a handful of times. V gene TRBV27 combines with J gene TRBJ2-7, with 11 bases matching TRBD1. Germline V lookup: CDR1 MNHEY, CDR2 SMNVEV (reference sequence). The V segment lost 4 bases and the J segment 2 bases; nucleotides outside the gene matches: 4. The CDR3 totals 15 residues. CDR3: CASSYRDRGTYEQYF. The CDR3 DNA is TGTGCCAGCAGTTACCGGGACAGGGGGACCTACGAGCAGTACTTC.

V is TRBV6-1 and J is TRBJ2-2; a possible D gene is TRBD2 (5 bases). Looked up from germline, CDR1 is MNHNS and CDR2 is SASEGT. Trimming left V 6 bases short and J 1 base short, with 12 bases between. The CDR3 spans 15 residues. The CDR3 DNA reads TGTGCCAGCAGGAGGGCGAACGGGAACACCGGGGAGCTGTTTTTT. Residues: CASRRANGNTGELFF.

This chain links TRBV28 with TRBJ2-1, with 7 positions matching TRBD2. Looked up from germline, CDR1 is MDHEN and CDR2 is SYDVKM. The CDR3 is 15 residues long. Losses at the gene ends were 3 bases for V and 7 bases for J; bases not matched to a gene: 9. The CDR3 reads CASSFGTGGGNEQFF. The CDR3 DNA reads as TGTGCCAGCAGTTTTGGGACGGGAGGAGGGAATGAGCAGTTCTTC.

The rearrangement joins TRBV4-3 to TRBJ2-3; 11 bases are a match to TRBD2. The CDR3 sequence is 16 residues long. The V segment lost 0 bases and the J segment 5 bases; nucleotides outside the gene matches: 4. The germline CDR1 and CDR2 sequences are LGHNA and YSLEER. This chain's CDR3 is CASSQEGSGGVDTQYF. In DNA form, the CDR3 reads TGCGCCAGCAGCCAAGAGGGTAGCGGGGGGGTAGATACGCAGTATTTT.

The chain couples TRBV11-2 to TRBJ2-7; 9 positions match TRBD2. Germline-derived CDR1 and CDR2 are SGHAT and FQNNGV. Unmatched junction bases numbered 8, after V lost 4 bases and J lost 7 bases. This CDR3 region has 14 residues. This chain's CDR3 is CASSYGLAGKEQYF. The CDR3 coding sequence is TGTGCCAGCAGCTATGGGCTAGCGGGGAAAGAGCAGTACTTC.

DNA of the CDR3: TGCGCCAGCACAAGGGGGTCCTACAATGAGCAGTTCTTC. It encodes CASTRGSYNEQFF. J is TRBJ2-1 and V is TRBV5-1; a possible D gene is TRBD1 (6 bases). This CDR3 has 13 residues. Germline assignment: CDR1 SGHRS and CDR2 YFSETQ. Trimming pared 6 bases from V and 1 base from J, leaving 8 bases between.

The chain links TRBV25-1 to TRBJ2-1; D may be TRBD2 (5 bases). This CDR3 spans 14 amino acids. Germline CDR1 reads MGHDK; CDR2 reads SYGVNS. The V end lost 8 bases, the J end lost 2 bases, and 13 bases lay between the germline ends. The CDR3, as DNA: TGTGCCAGCCGCGGACTCTCCCCCTACAATGAGCAGTTCTTC. Encoded protein: CASRGLSPYNEQFF.

The J gene is TRBJ2-1, the V gene TRBV5-5; tentative D call: TRBD1 (7 bases). Germline CDR1 reads SGHKS; CDR2 reads YYEKEE (reference sequence). V lost 0 bases and J lost 1, with 14 bases in between. The CDR3 contains 17 residues. Written as DNA, the CDR3 is TGTGCCAGCAGCTTGGTGGCGGGACAGTCATCCTACAATGAGCAGTTCTTC. Its translation is CASSLVAGQSSYNEQFF.

The chain joins TRBV18 to TRBJ2-3, with D possibly TRBD1 on 6 matching bases. Germline lookup yields CDR1 KGHSH and CDR2 LQKENI. Trimming left V 1 base short and J 1 base short, with 12 bases between. CDR3 length equals 16 residues. Here the CDR3 DNA reads TGTGCCAGCTCACCACTGGGGACACTACGCACAGATACGCAGTATTTT. This encodes CASSPLGTLRTDTQYF.

This chain joins TRBV2 and TRBJ1-2, with a possible D match to TRBD1 (5 bases). This CDR3 spans 13 amino acids. Germline V gives CDR1 SNHLY, CDR2 FYNNEI. V was trimmed by 3 bases and J by 5 bases, leaving 10 bases between them. The CDR3 loop reads CASSEAGLYGYTF. The CDR3 region has the DNA TGTGCCAGCAGTGAGGCGGGGCTTTATGGCTACACCTTC.

The chain joins TRBV4-1 to TRBJ2-7; 10 bases are shared with TRBD1. V was clipped by 3 bases and J by 2 bases; unmatched bases: 4. Germline V gives CDR1 MGHRA, CDR2 YSYEKL. This CDR3 is 15 amino acids long. Here the CDR3 DNA reads TGCGCCAGCAGCCACCCCGGACAGGGGGCCTACGAGCAGTACTTC. Its protein product is CASSHPGQGAYEQYF.